Below are 13 T cell receptor beta chains sequenced from a single sample in a study of control samples from healthy donors and cancer patients. Sequencing was performed with immunoSEQ multiplex PCR; in TCRdb, only in-frame clones are kept and a portion is missing. The profile covers about 150,000 clones, with approximately 93% appearing a single time and about 8.5% taken by the ten largest. Sequenced input: blood. Every receptor here comes from a woman aged 40 to 50 in good health.

V is TRBV29-1 and J is TRBJ2-7; 9 bases are shared with TRBD1. After removal of 4 bases from V and 4 bases from J, the junction contained 2 bases not matched to a gene. Germline assignment: CDR1 SQVTM and CDR2 ANQGSEA. This CDR3 is 12 amino acids long. CDR3 sequence (DNA): TGCAGCGTTGGACAGGGGGTATACGAGCAGTACTTC. This translates into CSVGQGVYEQYF.

The rearrangement joins TRBV6-2 or TRBV6-3 to TRBJ1-2; no reliable D call. CDR3 length: 11 amino acids. Deletions cut 6 bases from V and 5 bases from J, with 7 bases between. Germline assignment: CDR1 MNHEY and CDR2 SVGEGT. As DNA, the CDR3 is TGTGCCAGCAGCGCCCGTTATGGCTACACCTTC. This translates into CASSARYGYTF.

This chain joins TRBV21-1 and TRBJ2-7; TRBD2, the table's D call, lacks a check against the DNA. TRBV21-1 is given as a pseudogene. This CDR3 has 17 amino acids. CDR3 protein: CASSNRGRVEADYEQYF. The CDR3 nucleotides are TGTGCCAGCAGCAACAGAGGCCGGGTAGAAGCGGACTACGAGCAGTACTTC.

The chain joins TRBV7-9 to TRBJ1-2, with D hard to call. V lost 1 base to trimming and J lost 2 bases, with 11 bases between them. The CDR3 is 15 residues long. Per the germline V gene, CDR1 is SEHNR and CDR2 is FQNEAQ (reference sequence). CDR3 coding DNA: TGTGCCAGCAGCTTAGGAAATCCGGGAAACTATGGCTACACCTTC. Translating it yields CASSLGNPGNYGYTF.

The chain is built from TRBV19 and TRBJ2-2; D not certain. The CDR3 runs to 14 residues. V gave up 8 bases and J gave up 4 bases, with 14 bases separating them. Germline loops: CDR1 LNHDA, CDR2 SQIVND (reference sequence). In DNA, the CDR3 is TGTGCCAGTGCCACCCCCTTGGGCACCGGGGAGCTGTTTTTT. Translated: CASATPLGTGELFF.

The chain combines TRBV28 with TRBJ2-1; TRBD1 aligns across 7 bases. The J segment lost 0 bases and the V segment lost 8 bases, leaving 7 bases of the junction unmatched. Germline V gene data show CDR1 as MDHEN and CDR2 as SYDVKM. The CDR3 totals 15 residues. CDR3 nucleotides: TGTGCCAGCGTAAATGGACAGGTCTCCTACAATGAGCAGTTCTTC. Its protein is CASVNGQVSYNEQFF.

This chain joins TRBV30 and TRBJ2-5; the match to TRBD2 covers 7 bases. J gave up 0 bases and V 3 bases, and 4 bases lay outside the gene matches. Germline V gives CDR1 GTSNPN, CDR2 SVGIG (reference sequence). This CDR3 contains 14 residues. The CDR3 loop reads CAWRQAGNQETQYF. In nucleotides, the CDR3 is TGTGCCTGGAGGCAAGCGGGGAACCAAGAGACCCAGTACTTC.

The chain recombines TRBV27 with TRBJ2-7, with D perhaps assigned TRBD1 or TRBD2 (5 bases each). The CDR3 sequence is 13 residues long. The V end lost 5 bases, the J end lost 6 bases, and 14 bases lay between the germline ends. Germline CDR1 and CDR2: MNHEY and SMNVEV (reference sequence). CDR3 coding DNA: TGTGCCAGCAGTCCCGGACGGGGCTCCGAGCAGTACTTC. Translation gives CASSPGRGSEQYF.

The chain combines TRBV4-2 with TRBJ2-1; a weak D match, TRBD2 (5 bases). Deletions cut 1 base from V and 0 bases from J, with 13 bases between. CDR1 LGHNA and CDR2 YNFKEQ come from the germline V gene. The CDR3 totals 17 residues. This CDR3 reads CASSQVLRESSYNEQFF. CDR3 coding DNA: TGTGCCAGCAGCCAAGTCTTGAGGGAAAGCTCCTACAATGAGCAGTTCTTC.

The chain combines TRBV11-2 with TRBJ2-3, with unresolved D. The CDR3 is made up of 14 amino acids. V lost 0 bases and J lost 7, with 11 bases in between. Germline V gene lookup returns CDR1 SGHAT and CDR2 FQNNGV. This CDR3 reads CASSLEFADYTQYF. The DNA for the CDR3 is TGTGCCAGCAGCTTAGAATTCGCCGATTATACGCAGTATTTT.

The rearrangement joins TRBV11-3 to TRBJ2-5, with D possibly being TRBD2 (6 bases). Trimming pared 8 bases from V and 1 base from J, leaving 11 bases between. CDR1 and CDR2 (germline): SGHNT, YENEEA. The CDR3 sequence is 13 residues long. The CDR3 loop reads CASSIGSQETQYF. CDR3 DNA: TGTGCCAGCTCAATCGGGAGCCAAGAGACCCAGTACTTC.

In its sample, this clone was seen a few times. The CDR3 spells CASRPGQGGQPQHF. The CDR3 DNA reads as TGTGCCAGTAGACCAGGACAGGGGGGTCAGCCCCAGCATTTT. V and J are TRBV19 and TRBJ1-5, with 10 positions matching TRBD1. The V gene end was trimmed by 6 bases and the J gene end by 6 bases; junction bases not matched to a gene: 5. The V gene's germline CDR1 is LNHDA and CDR2 SQIVND (reference sequence). This CDR3 has 14 amino acids.

The chain couples TRBV29-1 to TRBJ1-3; D is ambiguous. CDR3 size: 11 residues. CDR1 is SQVTM and CDR2 is ANQGSEA in the germline V gene. Trimming took off 4 bases at V and 6 bases at J, with 7 bases between the two ends. The CDR3 loop reads CSVVAENTIYF. The CDR3 DNA is TGCAGCGTTGTCGCTGAAAACACCATATATTTT.